What follows are 21 T cell receptor beta chains derived from one specimen sequenced in a study of cytotoxic CD8 clonotypes in ibrutinib-treated CLL. The method was immunoSEQ multiplex PCR; TCRdb's version includes in-frame clones alone and lacks a portion of them. The sample holds about 49,000 clones; roughly 50% are singletons and the top ten take over 25%. Sample: PBMCs, taken after 12 months of ibrutinib treatment. The receptors come from a human donor with chronic lymphocytic leukemia.

The chain recombines TRBV29-1 with TRBJ2-7; TRBD1 aligns across 7 bases. The CDR3 length is 12 residues. Germline values: CDR1 SQVTM, CDR2 ANQGSEA. J was trimmed by 7 bases and V by 6 bases; bases with no gene match: 9. The CDR3 spells CSVTEGAGEQYF. Written as DNA, the CDR3 is TGCAGCGTCACTGAGGGGGCAGGGGAGCAGTACTTC.

The V call is TRBV11-2, the J call TRBJ1-6, with no clear D. Trimming removed 9 bases at V and 7 bases at J, with 16 bases between. The CDR3 extends over 14 amino acids. Germline CDR1 and CDR2: SGHAT and FQNNGV. DNA for the CDR3: TGTGCCAGTAACCGGCTAGGTGGGAATTCACCCCTCCACTTT. Translating it yields CASNRLGGNSPLHF.

The rearrangement joins TRBV11-2 to TRBJ2-3; 8 positions match TRBD2. Trimming took 5 bases from V and 0 from J; bases not matched to a gene: 13. Germline V gene sequence: CDR1 SGHAT, CDR2 FQNNGV. CDR3 length equals 18 residues. CDR3: CASSSGTLAGSSTDTQYF. CDR3 DNA: TGTGCCAGCAGCAGCGGGACCCTAGCGGGTTCAAGCACAGATACGCAGTATTTT.

The table lists this clone with a few counts. In DNA form, the CDR3 reads TGTGCCAGCAGGCCTAATTATAGCAATCAGCCCCAGCATTTT. Residues: CASRPNYSNQPQHF. The rearrangement links TRBV2 to TRBJ1-5; no clear D gene. V was cut by 6 bases and J by 0 bases, with 9 bases left in between. Looked up from germline, CDR1 is SNHLY and CDR2 is FYNNEI. There are 14 residues in the CDR3.

This clone has a handful of counts. The chain employs TRBV29-1 and TRBJ1-2; D is unclear. Trimming removed 2 bases at V and 6 bases at J, with 7 bases between. The CDR3 is 11 residues long. Per germline, CDR1 SQVTM and CDR2 ANQGSEA. In nucleotides, the CDR3 is TGCAGCGTTGAACACATTGATGGCTACACCTTC. Protein sequence: CSVEHIDGYTF.

This clone came up once. V is TRBV19 and J is TRBJ1-2, with a possible D match to TRBD1 (6 bases). The CDR3 has 14 amino acids. V dropped 5 bases and J dropped 3 bases, with 13 bases sitting between them. Germline CDR1 reads LNHDA; CDR2 reads SQIVND (reference sequence). This CDR3 is CASSPRGHDYGYTF. The DNA of the CDR3 is TGTGCCAGTAGTCCCAGGGGCCACGACTATGGCTACACCTTC. Full variable domain (remainder filled in from reference TRBV19 and TRBJ1-2): DGGITQSPKYLFRKEGQNVTLSCEQNLNHDAMYWYRQDPGQGLRLIYYSQIVNDFQKGDIAEGYSVSREKKESFPLTVTSAQKNPTAFYLCASSPRGHDYGYTFGSGTRLTVV.

The genes are TRBV29-1 and TRBJ2-1; TRBD2 is a possible D gene (5 bases). V shed 2 bases and J shed 1 base, with 9 bases lying between them. Germline lookup yields CDR1 SQVTM and CDR2 ANQGSEA. The CDR3 loop spans 14 amino acids. CDR3 protein: CSVETRDSYNEQFF. The CDR3 DNA reads as TGCAGCGTTGAAACTCGGGATTCCTACAATGAGCAGTTCTTC.

This clone was detected only a few times. This chain connects TRBV18 to TRBJ2-7; possibly TRBD2 for D (6 bases). The germline V gene encodes CDR1 KGHSH and CDR2 LQKENI. The CDR3 has 13 residues. V was clipped by 2 bases and J by 6 bases, with 11 bases between them. CDR3 sequence: CASSPTEGPEQYF. The CDR3 nucleotides read TGTGCCAGCTCACCAACGGAGGGGCCCGAGCAGTACTTC.

The rearrangement links TRBV27 to TRBJ1-5; D is unclear. The CDR3 loop spans 16 amino acids. Germline CDR1 is MNHEY and CDR2 is SMNVEV (reference sequence). The V end lost 3 bases, the J end lost 0 bases, and 12 bases lay between the germline ends. The CDR3 nucleotides are TGTGCCAGCAGTTTTCGAGGACGGTATAGCAATCAGCCCCAGCATTTT. Encoded protein: CASSFRGRYSNQPQHF.

The V and J genes are TRBV30 and TRBJ1-3; 9 nucleotides agree with TRBD1. This CDR3 spans 14 amino acids. The germline V gene has CDR1 GTSNPN and CDR2 SVGIG (reference sequence). The V and J ends lost 6 bases and 0 bases, in that order; junction bases with no gene match: 3. The CDR3 DNA is TGTGCCTGCCGACAGGGGGTCTCTGGAAACACCATATATTTT. As protein: CACRQGVSGNTIYF.

The V call is TRBV5-1, the J call TRBJ2-7, with D unclear. CDR1 and CDR2 from the germline V gene are SGHRS and YFSETQ. V was pared by 4 bases and J by 6 bases, with 11 bases between. The CDR3 is 12 amino acids. CDR3 in DNA: TGCGCCAGCAGCCCCGACTGGGGCGAGCAGTACTTC. This translates into CASSPDWGEQYF.

The chain joins TRBV18 to TRBJ1-1, with unresolved D. Trimming left V 4 bases short and J 2 bases short, with 17 bases between. Germline values: CDR1 KGHSH, CDR2 LQKENI. This CDR3 has 16 amino acids. The CDR3 protein is CASSRETGSSNTEAFF. The CDR3, as DNA: TGTGCCAGCTCACGGGAGACCGGGTCTTCAAACACTGAAGCTTTCTTT.

The rearrangement uses TRBV19 and TRBJ1-1; TRBD1 matches at 8 bases. From germline, CDR1 is LNHDA and CDR2 SQIVND (reference sequence). CDR3 size: 14 residues. V lost 6 bases to trimming and J lost 1 base; unmatched junction nucleotides: 4. The CDR3: CASRARGPNTEAFF. As DNA, the CDR3 is TGTGCCAGTAGGGCCAGGGGGCCGAACACTGAAGCTTTCTTT.

The chain carries TRBV28 and TRBJ1-2; a weak D match, TRBD1 (5 bases). The CDR3 runs to 15 residues. Germline CDR1 reads MDHEN; CDR2 reads SYDVKM. The ends were cut back, 5 bases at V and 4 bases at J, with 17 bases in the middle. CDR3 in amino acids: CASSPNGQGGYGYTF. The CDR3 coding sequence is TGTGCCAGCAGTCCCAATGGGCAGGGTGGCTATGGCTACACCTTC.

The chain links TRBV18 to TRBJ2-6, with D possibly being TRBD1 or TRBD2 (5 bases each). Deletions cut 4 bases from V and 0 bases from J, with 16 bases between. CDR1 KGHSH and CDR2 LQKENI come from the germline V gene. CDR3 size: 18 residues. The CDR3 DNA reads TGTGCCAGCTCACTGAACCAGGGAGCATACTCTGGGGCCAACGTCCTGACTTTC. Translated: CASSLNQGAYSGANVLTF.

This clone was found a few times. The V and J genes are TRBV30 and TRBJ2-7; tentatively, D is TRBD2 (5 bases). Trimming shortened V by 5 bases and J by 4 bases, and 18 bases separated the two germline ends. The CDR3 runs to 14 residues. Germline CDR1 GTSNPN, CDR2 SVGIG (reference sequence). The CDR3 loop reads CAWERSGSPYEQYF. For the CDR3, the DNA is TGTGCCTGGGAGCGCAGCGGATCACCTTACGAGCAGTACTTC.

This chain uses TRBV10-2 with TRBJ2-7; TRBD2 aligns across 10 bases. This CDR3 contains 14 residues. The V and J ends lost 4 bases and 3 bases, in that order; junction bases with no gene match: 3. Germline loops: CDR1 WSHSY, CDR2 SAAADI. CDR3 DNA: TGCGCCAGCAGTGGGGGACTAGCGAACTACGAGCAGTACTTC. It encodes CASSGGLANYEQYF.

A remark on this clone: A much more abundant neighbour one base away suggests this may be a read error. This CDR3 is also generated by other DNA sequences in the sample. The CDR3 region has the DNA TGTGCCAGCAGCTTGGGTAGGGTCCCCTACGAGCAGTACTTC. Protein: CASSLGRVPYEQYF. The chain combines TRBV5-4 with TRBJ2-7; D ambiguous. The CDR3 covers 14 residues. V shed 0 bases and J shed 2 bases, with 9 bases lying between them. Germline V gives CDR1 SGHNT, CDR2 YYREEE (reference sequence).

The gene calls are TRBV6-1 and TRBJ1-1; no reliable D call. V was shortened by 4 bases and J by 2 bases, with 2 bases between the two germline ends. Per germline, CDR1 MNHNS and CDR2 SASEGT. The CDR3 spans 11 residues. The CDR3 reads CASSGNTEAFF. The CDR3 coding sequence is TGTGCCAGCAGTGGAAACACTGAAGCTTTCTTT.

This chain uses TRBV5-6 with TRBJ2-3; D is ambiguous. The CDR3 is 12 amino acids. Per the germline V gene, CDR1 is SGHDT and CDR2 is YYEEEE. Trimming took off 1 base at V and 8 bases at J, with 8 bases between the two ends. DNA for the CDR3: TGTGCCAGCAGCTTGTCATCCGGTACGCAGTATTTT. It specifies CASSLSSGTQYF.

This chain uses TRBV7-6 with TRBJ1-5, with a possible D match to TRBD1 (5 bases). This CDR3 has 17 residues. Germline-derived CDR1 and CDR2 are SGHVS and FNYEAQ. With 2 bases removed from V and 5 bases from J, the gap between germline ends came to 19 bases. CDR3 protein: CASSLRGGERAYQPQHF. In DNA, the CDR3 is TGTGCCAGCAGCTTAAGGGGTGGGGAGCGGGCTTATCAGCCCCAGCATTTT.